The next 10 T cell receptor beta chains were all read from a single sample in a study of vaccination and CD4 T cells after COVID-19. Their antigens remain unidentified. Treatment described: roughly 11-day PBMC culture with coronavirus spike peptide pools or control peptides (ViraFEST assay). At the Johns Hopkins FTIC core, DNA taken from cultured CD4+ T cells was sequenced by way of the Oncomine TCR Beta short-read assay. TCRdb re-analysed the PCR reads in MiXCR, keeping a single row per CDR3 protein. Seen here are 14,000 to 15,000 distinct CDR3 sequences, 50% to 55% observed once, and the top ten hold 9.5% to 15%. Sequences were obtained from CD4+ T cells from blood, cultured in vitro. Receptor source: a human donor who had recovered from COVID-19.

The sample holds a few counts of this clonotype. The chain carries TRBV28 and TRBJ2-1; 7 positions match TRBD2. CDR1 is MDHEN, CDR2 SYDVKM, per germline. This CDR3 region has 16 residues. The trim removed 6 bases at V and 0 bases at J, leaving 8 bases unmatched. As DNA, the CDR3 is TGTGCCAGCAGAAAAACTAGCGTAGCCTCCTACAATGAGCAGTTCTTC. Translating gives CASRKTSVASYNEQFF.

J is TRBJ1-2 and V is TRBV10-3, with TRBD1 as a possible D gene (5 bases). Germline CDR1 is ENHRY and CDR2 is SYGVKD. Trimming cost V 5 bases and J 8 bases, with 15 bases left between them. This CDR3 has 13 amino acids. The CDR3 region has the DNA TGTGCCATCAGTAATCCCGGGACGGCCGGCTACACCTTC. This gives the protein CAISNPGTAGYTF.

The J gene is TRBJ1-1, the V gene TRBV29-1; D is perhaps TRBD1 (6 bases). Germline values: CDR1 SQVTM, CDR2 ANQGSEA. V was clipped by 1 base and J by 4 bases, with 10 bases between them. This CDR3 is 13 amino acids long. This CDR3 is CSVEGRGVTEAFF. The DNA for the CDR3 is TGCAGCGTTGAAGGCAGGGGTGTCACTGAAGCTTTCTTT. Full variable domain (rest looked up from reference TRBV29-1 and TRBJ1-1): SAVISQKPSRDICQRGTSLTIQCQVDSQVTMMFWYRQQPGQSLTLIATANQGSEATYESGFVIDKFPISRPNLTFSTLTVSNMSPEDSSIYLCSVEGRGVTEAFFGQGTRLTVV.

V is TRBV15 and J is TRBJ2-6, with D perhaps matching TRBD1 or TRBD2 (5 bases each). Germline lookup yields CDR1 LNHNV and CDR2 YYDKDF (reference sequence). CDR3 size: 15 residues. Trimming cost V 0 bases and J 2 bases, with 5 bases left between them. Here the CDR3 DNA reads TGTGCCACCAGCAGAGAGGGGGCTGGGGCCAACGTCCTGACTTTC. It specifies CATSREGAGANVLTF. The variable domain in full, with the rest retrieved from reference TRBV15 and TRBJ2-6, is DAMVIQNPRYQVTQFGKPVTLSCSQTLNHNVMYWYQQKSSQAPKLLFHYYDKDFNNEADTPDNFQSRRPNTSFCFLDIRSPGLGDTAMYLCATSREGAGANVLTFGAGSRLTVL.

This chain uses TRBV5-1 with TRBJ1-5, with unresolved D. The germline gives CDR1 SGHRS, CDR2 YFSETQ. The CDR3 loop spans 16 amino acids. The V and J ends lost 1 base and 0 bases respectively, with 11 bases between them. The CDR3 protein is CASSLKEEDSNQPQHF. CDR3 nucleotides: TGCGCCAGCAGCTTGAAGGAGGAGGATAGCAATCAGCCCCAGCATTTT.

This clonotype was counted a few times. The genes are TRBV19 and TRBJ2-1, with 13 positions matching TRBD2. The trim removed 5 bases at V and 6 bases at J, leaving 13 bases unmatched. The germline V gene has CDR1 LNHDA and CDR2 SQIVND (reference sequence). CDR3 length equals 18 residues. The chain's CDR3 is CASSVGGWTSGSGNEQFF. The CDR3 DNA is TGTGCCAGTAGTGTCGGCGGGTGGACTAGCGGGAGCGGCAATGAGCAGTTCTTC.

In its sample, this clonotype was seen a few times. The chain is built from TRBV2 and TRBJ2-5; 15 nucleotides agree with TRBD2. In germline, CDR1 is SNHLY, CDR2 FYNNEI. Trimming removed 6 bases from V and 3 bases from J; junction bases left unmatched: 2. The CDR3 is 15 residues long. CDR3 sequence reads: CASSGLAGGEETQYF. In DNA, the CDR3 is TGTGCCAGCAGCGGACTAGCGGGAGGGGAAGAGACCCAGTACTTC.

This clonotype was seen more than once but under ten times. The rearrangement links TRBV7-3 to TRBJ1-1; D remains ambiguous. Trimming pared 4 bases from V and 1 base from J, leaving 7 bases between. From germline, CDR1 is SGHTA and CDR2 FQGTGA. This CDR3 region has 13 residues. CDR3 nucleotides: TGTGCCAGCAGCTCACAGCAGAACACTGAAGCTTTCTTT. Protein sequence: CASSSQQNTEAFF.

This clonotype has only a few counts. V usage is TRBV7-2 and J usage is TRBJ1-2; D gene unclear. Germline V gene data show CDR1 as SGHTA and CDR2 as FQGNSA. The CDR3 totals 13 residues. Trimming took off 6 bases at V and 0 bases at J, with 8 bases between the two ends. The CDR3 reads CASRERANYGYTF. For the CDR3, the DNA is TGTGCCAGCAGAGAGAGAGCTAACTATGGCTACACCTTC.

This clonotype has only a few counts. The chain uses TRBV20-1 and TRBJ1-6; D might be TRBD1 (5 bases). The length of the CDR3 is 14 residues. Germline V gene data show CDR1 as DFQATT and CDR2 as SNEGSKA (reference sequence). Trimming took off 5 bases at V and 6 bases at J, with 14 bases between the two ends. CDR3 protein: CSAPTGTGNSPLHF. CDR3 coding DNA: TGCAGTGCTCCTACCGGGACTGGTAATTCACCCCTCCACTTT.